This T cell receptor (beta chain) was identified in a study of CD8+ T cells in alopecia areata. About the research overall: Tofacitinib was taken orally by treated patients, and the dose was 5 to 10 mg twice daily.

Following RNA extraction, reverse transcription yielded cDNA that acted as the sequencing template. Sequencing was performed with immunoSEQ multiplex PCR; in TCRdb, only in-frame clones are kept and a portion is missing. In the table there are fewer than 250,000 clones, around 64% of which are singletons. General study points: Under tofacitinib, fewer expanded CD8+ clones appeared among the top 100 scalp clones. The presence of one nonresponder keeps the tie between baseline CD8+ expansion and response uncertain.

Stated treatment: oral pan-JAK inhibitor, 5-10 mg twice daily. Of note for this clone: Its matching antigen is unknown.

CDR1 is GTSNPN and CDR2 is SVGIG in the germline V gene (reference sequence). CDR3 length equals 15 residues. Trimming cost V 3 bases and J 3 bases, with 18 bases left between them. The sequencing used CD4+ T cells sorted from blood, collected around week 50, from a patient treated with tofacitinib. This sequence originates from a human donor with alopecia areata. V gene TRBV30 combines with J gene TRBJ2-7; perhaps TRBD1 as D (5 bases). The CDR3 coding sequence is TGTGCCTGGAGCGCCCCCCGACAGATAGGCTACGAGCAGTACTTC. Its translation is CAWSAPRQIGYEQYF.